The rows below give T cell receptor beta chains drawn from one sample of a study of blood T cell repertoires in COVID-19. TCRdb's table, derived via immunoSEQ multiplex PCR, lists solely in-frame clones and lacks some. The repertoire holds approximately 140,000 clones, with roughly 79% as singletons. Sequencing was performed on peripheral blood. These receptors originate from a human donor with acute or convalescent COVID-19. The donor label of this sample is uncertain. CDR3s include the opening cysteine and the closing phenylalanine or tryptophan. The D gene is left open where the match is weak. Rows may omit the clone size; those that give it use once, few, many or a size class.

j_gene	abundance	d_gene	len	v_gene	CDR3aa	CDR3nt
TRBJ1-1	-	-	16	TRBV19	CASSIDPDRMNTEAFF	TGTGCCAGTAGTATAGACCCGGACAGAATGAACACTGAAGCTTTCTTT
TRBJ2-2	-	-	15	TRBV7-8	CASSPAAGAGGELFF	TGTGCCAGCAGCCCCGCGGCGGGGGCTGGCGGGGAGCTGTTTTTT
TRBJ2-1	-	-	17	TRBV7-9	CASSSTRRGLGYNEQFF	TGTGCCAGCAGCTCCACCAGAAGGGGGTTGGGTTACAATGAGCAGTTCTTC
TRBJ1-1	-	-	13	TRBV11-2	CASSLDIETEAFF	TGTGCCAGCAGCTTAGATATCGAGACTGAAGCTTTCTTT
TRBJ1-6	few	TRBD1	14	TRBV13	CASSSGQPNSPLHF	TGTGCCAGCAGCTCGGGACAGCCTAATTCACCCCTCCACTTT
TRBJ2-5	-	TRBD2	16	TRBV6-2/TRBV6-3	CASSPTGRGVPETQYF	TGTGCCAGCAGCCCCACGGGGCGGGGGGTTCCCGAGACCCAGTACTTC
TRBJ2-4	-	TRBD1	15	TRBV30	CAWSPQGVSKNIQYF	TGTGCCTGGAGTCCCCAGGGGGTGTCCAAAAACATTCAGTACTTC
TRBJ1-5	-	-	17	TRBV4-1	CASSQDHGERAGQPQHF	TGCGCCAGCAGCCAAGATCACGGTGAGAGGGCTGGTCAGCCCCAGCATTTT
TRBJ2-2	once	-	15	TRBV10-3	CAISESTGNTGELFF	TGTGCCATCAGTGAGTCGACAGGGAACACCGGGGAGCTGTTTTTT
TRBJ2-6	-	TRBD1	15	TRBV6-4	CASSRTGTGANVLTF	TGTGCCAGCAGTCGGACAGGGACTGGGGCCAACGTCCTGACTTTC
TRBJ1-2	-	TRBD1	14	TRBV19	CASKDRGIGYGYTF	TGTGCCAGTAAAGACAGGGGAATTGGCTATGGCTACACCTTC
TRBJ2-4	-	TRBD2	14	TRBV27	CASSPRGGRIIQYF	TGTGCCAGCAGTCCCCGGGGGGGGCGGATCATTCAGTACTTC
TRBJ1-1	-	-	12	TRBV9	CASSVGGEEAFF	TGTGCCAGCAGCGTAGGTGGGGAGGAAGCTTTCTTT
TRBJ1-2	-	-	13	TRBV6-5	CASSYRGASGYTF	TGTGCCAGCAGTTACCGGGGGGCGAGTGGCTACACCTTC
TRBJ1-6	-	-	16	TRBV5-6	CASSPRGAGVNSPLHF	TGTGCCAGCAGCCCTCGGGGGGCTGGGGTTAATTCACCCCTCCACTTT
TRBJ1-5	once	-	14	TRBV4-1	CASSQGTVGQPQHF	TGCGCCAGCAGCCAAGGGACAGTCGGACAGCCCCAGCATTTT
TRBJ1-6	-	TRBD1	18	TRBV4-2	CASSQDSTGAYGNSPLHF	TGTGCCAGCAGCCAAGATAGTACAGGGGCCTACGGAAATTCACCCCTCCACTTT
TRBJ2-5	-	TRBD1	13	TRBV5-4	CATDRGRQETQYF	TGTGCCACCGACAGGGGAAGACAAGAGACCCAGTACTTC
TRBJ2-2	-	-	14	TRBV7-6	CASSSPGVDGELFF	TGTGCCAGCAGCTCTCCAGGGGTGGACGGGGAGCTGTTTTTT
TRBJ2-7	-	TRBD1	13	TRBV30	CAWSTGQGDEQYF	TGTGCCTGGAGCACGGGACAGGGAGACGAGCAGTACTTC
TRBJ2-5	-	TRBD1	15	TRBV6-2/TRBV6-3	CASSYVGQVGETQYF	TGTGCCAGCAGTTACGTTGGACAGGTGGGGGAGACCCAGTACTTC
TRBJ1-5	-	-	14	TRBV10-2	CASSAVARNQPQHF	TGCGCCAGCAGTGCGGTGGCGAGGAATCAGCCCCAGCATTTT
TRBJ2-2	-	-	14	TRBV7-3	CASSSERAVSSLFF	TGTGCCAGCAGCTCCGAAAGAGCGGTTTCGTCGCTGTTTTTT
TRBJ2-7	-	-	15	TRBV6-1	CASSEGGGPSDEQYF	TGTGCCAGCAGTGAAGGCGGGGGCCCGTCCGACGAGCAGTACTTC
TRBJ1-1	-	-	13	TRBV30	CAWSQLGNTEAFF	TGTGCCTGGAGTCAGCTAGGGAACACTGAAGCTTTCTTT
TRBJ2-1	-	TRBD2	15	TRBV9	CASSPGTSGGHEQFF	TGTGCCAGCAGCCCAGGGACTAGCGGGGGGCATGAGCAGTTCTTC
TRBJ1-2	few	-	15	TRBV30	CAWSRYGTRDYGYTF	TGTGCCTGGAGTCGATACGGGACAAGGGACTATGGCTACACCTTC
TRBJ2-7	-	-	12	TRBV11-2	CASSSQAYEQYF	TGTGCCAGCAGCTCCCAGGCCTACGAGCAGTACTTC
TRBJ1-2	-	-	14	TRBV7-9	CASSLYRDHYGYTF	TGTGCCAGCAGCCTTTACAGGGACCACTATGGCTACACCTTC
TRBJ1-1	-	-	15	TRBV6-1	CASSEYEGLNTEAFF	TGTGCCAGCAGTGAATATGAGGGTCTGAACACTGAAGCTTTCTTT
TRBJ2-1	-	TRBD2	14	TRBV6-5	CASSFSTGGDEQFF	TGTGCCAGCAGTTTTTCGACGGGAGGGGATGAGCAGTTCTTC
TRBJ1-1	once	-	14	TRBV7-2	CASSFGRMNTEAFF	TGTGCCAGCAGCTTCGGCAGGATGAACACTGAAGCTTTCTTT
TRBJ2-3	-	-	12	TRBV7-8	CASSSNTDTQYF	TGTGCCAGCAGCTCTAACACAGATACGCAGTATTTT
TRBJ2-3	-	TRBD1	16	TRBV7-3	CASSFSTGGRTDTQYF	TGTGCCAGCAGCTTCTCCACAGGGGGTCGCACAGATACGCAGTATTTT
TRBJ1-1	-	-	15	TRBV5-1	CASSLGGGAETEAFF	TGCGCCAGCAGCTTGGGTGGGGGCGCAGAGACTGAAGCTTTCTTT
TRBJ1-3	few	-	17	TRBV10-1	CASSESPGLGLGNTIYF	TGCGCCAGCAGTGAGTCGCCGGGATTAGGTTTGGGAAACACCATATATTTT
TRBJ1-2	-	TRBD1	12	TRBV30	CAWMSGTGGYTF	TGTGCCTGGATGTCCGGGACAGGCGGCTACACCTTC
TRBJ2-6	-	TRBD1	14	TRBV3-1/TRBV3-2	CASSFRDSRRVLTF	TGTGCCAGCAGCTTCCGGGACAGCCGGAGGGTCCTGACTTTC
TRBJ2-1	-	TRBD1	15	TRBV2	CASRGQSNSYNEQFF	TGTGCCAGCAGGGGACAGAGTAACTCCTACAATGAGCAGTTCTTC
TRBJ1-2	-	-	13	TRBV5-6	CASTFTGSDGYTF	TGTGCCAGCACATTTACAGGGTCGGATGGCTACACCTTC